This T cell receptor (beta chain) emerged from a study of regulatory T cells in long-lasting Graves disease. The CDR3 runs 15 residues. The germline gives CDR1 MGHRA, CDR2 YSYEKL. V lost 0 bases and J lost 4, with 10 bases in between. Time point indicated: newly diagnosed GD, antithyroid drugs for less than 3 months. PBMC-derived RNA was used for the TCR library. According to the study, TCR beta libraries were built with iRepertoire HTBI primers and CDR3-region Arm-PCR. TCRdb independently ran MiXCR on the multiplex PCR reads; one entry per CDR3 protein. The sample lists over 200,000 distinct CDR3 sequences, approximately 20% occurring once. This clonotype was recorded at least ten times. These data are also associated with another study on T cells in Graves' hyperthyroidism and ophthalmopathy. This second study says: Uncontrolled infection, other autoimmune disease, pregnancy or lactation excluded patients. Initially, a first-round RT-PCR of the TCR CDR3 employed the HTBI primer set.

The clonotype comes from a woman in her twenties or thirties with Graves disease. This chain links TRBV4-1 with TRBJ1-5, with D unclear. The sequenced sample was peripheral blood mononuclear cells (PBMCs), obtained at new diagnosis, from a patient treated with antithyroid drugs. CDR3 nucleotide sequence: TGCGCCAGCAGCCAAGATTGGCAGACAAATCAGCCCCAGCATTTT. This translates into CASSQDWQTNQPQHF.